These 17 T cell receptor beta chains share one sample of origin, sequenced in a study of blood T cell repertoires in COVID-19. Sequenced by immunoSEQ multiplex PCR; TCRdb stores in-frame clones only, minus some. Seen here are 250,000 to 350,000 clones, about nine tenths observed once, and the top ten hold roughly 6%. The specimen was peripheral blood. These receptors all come from a woman aged 50 to 60 with COVID-19, enrolled during active disease.

Written as DNA, the CDR3 is TGTGCCAGTCGATCCGGGGTAGGCTATGGCTACACCTTC. It specifies CASRSGVGYGYTF. The V and J genes are TRBV19 and TRBJ1-2; D gene ambiguous. V was clipped by 8 bases and J by 4 bases, with 14 bases between them. The CDR3 has 13 residues. Germline-derived CDR1 and CDR2 are LNHDA and SQIVND (reference sequence).

The chain joins TRBV24-1 to TRBJ2-2, with D perhaps matching TRBD2 (6 bases). V lost 5 bases to trimming and J lost 4 bases, with 16 bases between them. This CDR3 is 16 amino acids long. The germline CDR1 and CDR2 sequences are KGHDR and SFDVKD. As DNA, the CDR3 is TGTGCCACCAGTGGGGTGATCGGGAGTGGCACCGGGGAGCTGTTTTTT. It specifies CATSGVIGSGTGELFF.

This clone came up once. The J gene is TRBJ2-3, the V gene TRBV2, with 7 bases aligning to TRBD2. CDR3 length: 15 amino acids. The germline V gene has CDR1 SNHLY and CDR2 FYNNEI. J was trimmed by 1 base and V by 4 bases; bases with no gene match: 5. The CDR3 DNA sequence: TGTGCCAGCAGTGTGGAGGGACTACGCACAGATACGCAGTATTTT. This codes for CASSVEGLRTDTQYF.

The rearrangement links TRBV11-3 to TRBJ2-1, with unresolved D. The V end was cut by 1 base, the J end by 0 bases, with 16 bases between. The CDR3 contains 18 residues. Germline CDR1 SGHNT, CDR2 YENEEA. The CDR3 sequence is CASSLARRIRLSYNEQFF. The CDR3 DNA is TGTGCCAGCAGCTTAGCACGGCGGATACGACTCTCCTACAATGAGCAGTTCTTC.

The chain has TRBV24-1 and TRBJ2-6; D not certain. Trimming stripped 5 bases from V and 2 bases from J, with 9 bases between. The CDR3 loop spans 15 amino acids. Germline V gene data show CDR1 as KGHDR and CDR2 as SFDVKD. CDR3 sequence: CATSGGGPGANVLTF. The CDR3 DNA follows: TGTGCCACCAGTGGTGGTGGCCCTGGGGCCAACGTCCTGACTTTC.

The CDR3, as DNA: TGTGCCAGCAGCTTAGGGACTAGCGGGAGTACAGATACGCAGTATTTT. It codes for CASSLGTSGSTDTQYF. V usage is TRBV13 and J usage is TRBJ2-3, with 12 bases that match TRBD2. V trimming: 0 bases; J trimming: 3 bases; junction bases outside the gene matches: 1. This CDR3 contains 16 residues. Germline V CDR1 and CDR2: PRHDT, FYEKMQ (reference sequence).

The chain recombines TRBV6-5 with TRBJ2-1, with 9 bases that match TRBD1. The CDR3 totals 15 residues. Germline V lookup: CDR1 MNHEY, CDR2 SVGAGI. The J segment lost 0 bases and the V segment lost 4 bases, leaving 1 base of the junction unmatched. CDR3 sequence: CASSSDRGSYNEQFF. As DNA, the CDR3 is TGTGCCAGCAGTTCGGACAGGGGCTCCTACAATGAGCAGTTCTTC.

The CDR3 DNA is TGTGCCTGGAGTCGGGGGACGAACACCGGGGAGCTGTTTTTT. Translated: CAWSRGTNTGELFF. This rearrangement joins TRBV30 to TRBJ2-2, with TRBD2 as a possible D gene (6 bases). V lost 2 bases and J lost 0, with 7 bases in between. CDR3 length: 14 residues. Germline-derived CDR1 and CDR2 are GTSNPN and SVGIG (reference sequence).

This chain connects TRBV19 to TRBJ2-7; D remains unclear. Trimming cost V 3 bases and J 7 bases, with 10 bases left between them. The germline gives CDR1 LNHDA, CDR2 SQIVND (reference sequence). The CDR3 consists of 12 residues. The CDR3 nucleotides are TGTGCCAGTAGTATTTCCCCAGAAGAGCAGTACTTC. As protein: CASSISPEEQYF.

The CDR3 DNA reads TGTGCCAGCAGCTTTACCGGGACTAGCGGGAGAACAGATACGCAGTATTTT. Translation: CASSFTGTSGRTDTQYF. The chain uses TRBV7-9 and TRBJ2-3; 14 bases are shared with TRBD2. This CDR3 is 17 amino acids long. Germline CDR1 is SEHNR and CDR2 is FQNEAQ (reference sequence). Unmatched junction bases numbered 5, after V lost 3 bases and J lost 3 bases.

In DNA form, the CDR3 reads TGTGCCAGCAGCCAAGAGGGCGGCTACACCTTC. It specifies CASSQEGGYTF. V usage is TRBV3-1 (or the pseudogene TRBV3-2) and J usage is TRBJ1-2; D uncertain. This CDR3 region has 11 residues. Germline assignment: CDR1 LGHDT and CDR2 YNNKEL (reference sequence). Trimming shortened V by 0 bases and J by 8 bases, and 4 bases separated the two germline ends.

The chain couples TRBV24-1 to TRBJ1-5, with TRBD1 matching over 8 bases. Germline assignment: CDR1 KGHDR and CDR2 SFDVKD. J was trimmed by 1 base and V by 4 bases; bases with no gene match: 11. The CDR3 length is 18 residues. CDR3 in DNA: TGTGCCACCAGTGAGAAGACAGGGGTTGGGCTCAGCAATCAGCCCCAGCATTTT. Its translation: CATSEKTGVGLSNQPQHF.

This chain joins TRBV9 and TRBJ1-3, with D perhaps matching TRBD1 (5 bases). The CDR3 loop spans 17 amino acids. Trimming shortened V by 4 bases and J by 2 bases, and 19 bases separated the two germline ends. Germline V gene data show CDR1 as SGDLS and CDR2 as YYNGEE. DNA of the CDR3: TGTGCCAGCAGCCTACACCGGCAGGGAAGAGCTGGAAACACCATATATTTT. Translating it yields CASSLHRQGRAGNTIYF.

The chain employs TRBV14 and TRBJ1-2; D is perhaps TRBD1 (6 bases). This CDR3 comprises 15 residues. V lost 2 bases and J 8 bases, leaving 18 bases between the germline ends. Germline V CDR1 and CDR2: SGHDN, FVKESK. CDR3 nucleotides: TGTGCCAGCAGCCAAACCGGGGGGCGCGTGATGGGCTACACCTTC. As protein: CASSQTGGRVMGYTF. The full variable domain, completed using reference TRBV14 and TRBJ1-2, is EAGVTQFPSHSVIEKGQTVTLRCDPISGHDNLYWYRRVMGKEIKFLLHFVKESKQDESGMPNNRFLAERTGGTYSTLKVQPAELEDSGVYFCASSQTGGRVMGYTFGSGTRLTVV.

The chain joins TRBV5-1 to TRBJ1-1; TRBD1 might be the D (6 bases). The germline V gene has CDR1 SGHRS and CDR2 YFSETQ. V lost 0 bases, J lost 4 bases, and 13 bases lay in between. This CDR3 has 15 amino acids. This CDR3 reads CASSLEGETPTEAFF. For the CDR3, the DNA is TGCGCCAGCAGCTTGGAGGGGGAAACCCCCACTGAAGCTTTCTTT.

CDR3 residues: CAISDTMTSGSYEQYF. As DNA, the CDR3 is TGTGCCATCAGTGACACTATGACTAGCGGGAGTTACGAGCAGTACTTC. V is TRBV10-3 and J is TRBJ2-7; 12 bases match TRBD2. J lost 4 bases, V lost 3 bases, and 7 bases had no gene match. The CDR3 contains 16 residues. Looked up from germline, CDR1 is ENHRY and CDR2 is SYGVKD.

V gene TRBV24-1 combines with J gene TRBJ2-3, with a weak D call TRBD1 (6 bases). Germline V gene lookup returns CDR1 KGHDR and CDR2 SFDVKD. The CDR3 is 15 residues long. Trimming stripped 3 bases from V and 2 bases from J, with 11 bases between. CDR3 sequence: CATSDGQSYTDTQYF. CDR3 DNA sequence: TGTGCCACCAGTGATGGACAGTCCTACACAGATACGCAGTATTTT.